These 21 T cell receptor beta chains share one sample of origin, sequenced in a study of human T cells and chemical hapten exposure (dated by TCRdb to about 2021). The library came from 5' RACE. The run used an Illumina MiSeq. TCRdb passed the public sequencing reads through fastp at Q25 and MiXCR, retaining productive beta sequences. Each entry is one CDR3 protein sequence, shown with its most common DNA and genes. This sample gives 70,000 to 85,000 distinct CDR3 sequences in total; more than 15% of them show up just once. 6.8% of the sample is in the top ten clones. Total RNA was extracted from unfractionated whole blood that had been collected in Tempus Blood RNA tubes. Source of these receptors: a female donor in good health.

This CDR3 is CASSLTGGGQPQHF. The CDR3 DNA reads TGTGCCAGCAGTTTAACAGGGGGCGGTCAGCCCCAGCATTTT. The chain uses TRBV27 and TRBJ1-5; TRBD1 agrees at 9 bases. Germline assignment: CDR1 MNHEY and CDR2 SMNVEV (reference sequence). The CDR3 consists of 14 residues. V gave up 2 bases and J gave up 6 bases; unmatched junction bases: 2.

This clonotype was picked up a small number of times. V and J are TRBV5-1 and TRBJ1-5; the D is unclear. This CDR3 is 15 amino acids long. V lost 0 bases and J 3 bases, leaving 10 bases between the germline ends. Germline CDR1 SGHRS, CDR2 YFSETQ. This CDR3 reads CASSLDPASNQPQHF. CDR3 nucleotides: TGCGCCAGCAGCTTGGACCCAGCCTCCAATCAGCCCCAGCATTTT.

In this sample, this clonotype turned up a few times. V usage is TRBV20-1 and J usage is TRBJ2-1, with TRBD2 identical over 10 bases. The CDR3 runs 13 residues. Germline V gene sequence: CDR1 DFQATT, CDR2 SNEGSKA (reference sequence). Trimming removed 5 bases from V and 9 bases from J; junction bases left unmatched: 7. The CDR3 here is CSAGGLASGEQFF. The CDR3 nucleotides read TGCAGTGCTGGGGGACTAGCGTCGGGTGAGCAGTTCTTC.

This sequence joins TRBV20-1 and TRBJ2-3; 8 nucleotides align to TRBD2. This CDR3 spans 14 amino acids. CDR1 is DFQATT and CDR2 is SNEGSKA in the germline V gene (reference sequence). V dropped 4 bases and J dropped 6; count of bases not matched to a gene: 9. CDR3 sequence (DNA): TGCAGTGCTACCCGCCGGGGGGGAGAGGATACGCAGTATTTT. Its protein is CSATRRGGEDTQYF.

The chain combines TRBV5-4 with TRBJ1-5; 7 nucleotides align to TRBD1. There are 16 residues in the CDR3. V lost 4 bases and J lost 1; bases outside the gene matches: 8. Germline values: CDR1 SGHNT, CDR2 YYREEE (reference sequence). CDR3 sequence (DNA): TGTGCCAGCAGCATTAACAGGGGAGGAAGCAATCAGCCCCAGCATTTT. Translating it yields CASSINRGGSNQPQHF.

This clonotype was observed a handful of times. The chain joins TRBV6-2 or TRBV6-3 to TRBJ1-1; 7 bases are shared with TRBD1. The CDR3 spans 12 residues. Trimming removed 6 bases from V and 10 bases from J; junction bases left unmatched: 8. The germline V gene encodes CDR1 MNHEY and CDR2 SVGEGT. The CDR3 bases are TGTGCCAGCAGCTTCGGACAGGCGGGAGCTTTCTTT. Amino acids: CASSFGQAGAFF.

The V gene is TRBV5-1, the J gene TRBJ2-7; 9 bases are a match to TRBD2. The CDR3 loop spans 13 amino acids. V gave up 6 bases and J gave up 4 bases; unmatched junction bases: 5. Germline V lookup: CDR1 SGHRS, CDR2 YFSETQ. CDR3 protein: CASKASGEYEQYF. CDR3 bases: TGCGCCAGCAAGGCTAGCGGGGAATACGAGCAGTACTTC.

This sequence joins TRBV6-5 and TRBJ1-2; D is undetermined. The V gene lost 2 bases and the J gene lost 0 bases, with 10 bases spanning the gap. Germline CDR1 MNHEY, CDR2 SVGAGI. CDR3 length: 15 amino acids. CDR3 region: CASSYAQFPNYGYTF. The CDR3 DNA follows: TGTGCCAGCAGTTACGCTCAATTTCCTAACTATGGCTACACCTTC.

The sample holds a few counts of this clonotype. The chain carries TRBV12-3 or TRBV12-4 and TRBJ1-1, with D uncertain. The length of the CDR3 is 12 residues. V lost 3 bases, J lost 11 bases, and 13 bases lay in between. This CDR3 is CASSFGPGYAFF. The CDR3 DNA is TGTGCCAGCAGTTTTGGCCCTGGGTACGCTTTCTTT.

This clonotype has more than one count but fewer than ten. The rearrangement uses TRBV20-1 and TRBJ1-2; no definite D call. Looked up from germline, CDR1 is DFQATT and CDR2 is SNEGSKA (reference sequence). The CDR3 is 14 residues long. Trimming pared 6 bases from V and 2 bases from J, leaving 16 bases between. In DNA, the CDR3 is TGCAGTGCAGCCGCGGGCCCCGTCAACTATGGCTACACCTTC. Translation: CSAAAGPVNYGYTF.

The chain carries TRBV19 and TRBJ1-4; D gene uncertain. The germline V gene encodes CDR1 LNHDA and CDR2 SQIVND (reference sequence). The CDR3 contains 16 residues. The V end lost 4 bases, the J end lost 5 bases, and 17 bases lay between the germline ends. CDR3 nucleotides: TGTGCCAGTAGTAGCTTCTACAGAGAAAAAAATGAAAAACTGTTTTTT. This gives the protein CASSSFYREKNEKLFF.

This clonotype came up many times. This sequence joins TRBV6-1 and TRBJ1-5, with D perhaps TRBD1 (5 bases). CDR3 length: 16 amino acids. Germline V gene lookup returns CDR1 MNHNS and CDR2 SASEGT. The V and J ends lost 2 bases and 2 bases respectively, with 13 bases between them. CDR3 nucleotide sequence: TGTGCCAGCAGTGAACTACTTAGGGGCGGCAATCAGCCCCAGCATTTT. Its protein is CASSELLRGGNQPQHF.

The rearrangement uses TRBV28 and TRBJ1-1; no reliable D call. The CDR3 spans 12 residues. V gave up 6 bases and J gave up 5 bases, with 10 bases separating them. Germline CDR1 is MDHEN and CDR2 is SYDVKM. CDR3 in amino acids: CASRAWKTEAFF. CDR3 nucleotides: TGTGCCAGCAGGGCTTGGAAAACTGAAGCTTTCTTT.

This chain links TRBV28 with TRBJ1-2; 8 bases are shared with TRBD1. Germline assignment: CDR1 MDHEN and CDR2 SYDVKM. Trimming at V came to 4 bases and at J to 8 bases, leaving 6 bases not matched to a gene. There are 13 residues in the CDR3. The CDR3 DNA reads TGTGCCAGCAGTTCGGACAGGGATGACGGCTACACCTTC. This codes for CASSSDRDDGYTF.

This clonotype was seen many times. The rearrangement uses TRBV20-1 and TRBJ2-4, with 11 bases fitting TRBD2. V shed 0 bases, J shed 0 bases, and the junction held 13 bases outside the gene matches. From germline, CDR1 is DFQATT and CDR2 SNEGSKA (reference sequence). The CDR3 contains 20 residues. The CDR3 DNA reads as TGCAGTGCTAGAGATCTCATTCCACTAGCGGGGGCCTTAGCCAAAAACATTCAGTACTTC. Translated, it gives CSARDLIPLAGALAKNIQYF.

The CDR3 sequence: CASSRGAGDRPELFF. As DNA, the CDR3 is TGTGCCAGCAGCCGAGGAGCAGGGGATCGTCCGGAGCTGTTTTTT. The rearrangement joins TRBV7-6 to TRBJ2-2, with a weak D call TRBD1 (6 bases). The V gene's germline CDR1 is SGHVS and CDR2 FNYEAQ. The V end lost 5 bases, the J end lost 10 bases, and 20 bases lay between the germline ends. CDR3 length: 15 residues.

Concerning this clonotype itself: Sequence at one end of the junction differs from germline and may be a read error. This chain connects TRBV20-1 to TRBJ1-5; 8 nucleotides line up with TRBD1. CDR1 is DFQATT and CDR2 is SNEGSKA in the germline V gene (reference sequence). The CDR3 sequence is 13 residues long. CDR3 in DNA: TGCAGTGCGGTTACAGGGGGTAATCGGCCCCAGCATTTT. This translates into CSAVTGGNRPQHF.

The chain employs TRBV18 and TRBJ1-5, with TRBD1 as a possible D gene (6 bases). Looked up from germline, CDR1 is KGHSH and CDR2 is LQKENI. The CDR3 consists of 14 residues. Trimming took 2 bases from V and 8 from J, leaving 13 bases between them. The CDR3 reads CASSPVGGREPQHF. The CDR3 nucleotides are TGTGCCAGCTCACCAGTAGGGGGACGGGAGCCCCAGCATTTT.

V and J are TRBV7-9 and TRBJ2-3, with a weak D call TRBD2 (6 bases). The germline CDR1 and CDR2 sequences are SEHNR and FQNEAQ (reference sequence). The CDR3 totals 15 residues. Trimming took 0 bases from V and 1 from J, leaving 8 bases between them. This CDR3 reads CASSLARGRTDTQYF. CDR3 nucleotides: TGTGCCAGCAGCTTAGCGCGGGGACGCACAGATACGCAGTATTTT.

This clonotype has a count of ten or more. J is TRBJ1-6 and V is TRBV5-5; D unresolved. The CDR3 consists of 15 residues. The germline V and J ends were trimmed by 3 bases and 8 bases, with 15 bases remaining between them. Looked up from germline, CDR1 is SGHKS and CDR2 is YYEKEE (reference sequence). The CDR3 sequence is CASSSGPVLDSPLHF. The CDR3, as DNA: TGTGCCAGCAGCTCCGGACCGGTGCTGGATTCACCCCTCCACTTT.

This clonotype was seen only a few times. This rearrangement joins TRBV20-1 to TRBJ1-1; 10 nucleotides agree with TRBD1. V lost 5 bases and J lost 7; bases outside the gene matches: 7. CDR3 size: 13 residues. Germline V gene data show CDR1 as DFQATT and CDR2 as SNEGSKA (reference sequence). The CDR3 here is CSAFPGQGIEAFF. CDR3 DNA: TGCAGTGCTTTCCCGGGACAGGGGATTGAAGCTTTCTTT.